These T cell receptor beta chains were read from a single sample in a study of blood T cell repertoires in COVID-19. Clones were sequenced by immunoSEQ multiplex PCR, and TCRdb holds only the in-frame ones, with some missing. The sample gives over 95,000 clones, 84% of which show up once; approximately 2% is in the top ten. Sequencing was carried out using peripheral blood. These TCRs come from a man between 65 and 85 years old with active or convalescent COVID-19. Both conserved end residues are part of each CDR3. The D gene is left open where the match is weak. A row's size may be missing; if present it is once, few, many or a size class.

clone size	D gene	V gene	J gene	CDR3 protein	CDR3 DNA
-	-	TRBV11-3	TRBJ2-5	CASSLGIGGVDQETQYF	TGTGCCAGCAGCTTAGGAATCGGCGGGGTAGACCAAGAGACCCAGTACTTC
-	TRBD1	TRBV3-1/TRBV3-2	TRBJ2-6	CASSHRSPQGSGANVLTF	TGTGCCAGCAGCCACCGAAGCCCACAGGGGTCTGGGGCCAACGTCCTGACTTTC
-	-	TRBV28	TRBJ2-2	CASMRNTLNTGELFF	TGTGCCAGCATGCGGAACACTCTGAACACCGGGGAGCTGTTTTTT
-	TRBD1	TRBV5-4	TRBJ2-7	CASSSGTGVYEQYF	TGTGCCAGCAGCTCCGGGACAGGGGTCTACGAGCAGTACTTC
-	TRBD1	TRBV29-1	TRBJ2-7	CSVGQGTYEQYF	TGCAGTGTAGGACAGGGTACCTACGAGCAGTACTTC
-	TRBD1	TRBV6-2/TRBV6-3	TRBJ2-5	CASSDTGTGEETQYF	TGTGCCAGCAGTGACACCGGGACAGGGGAAGAGACCCAGTACTTC
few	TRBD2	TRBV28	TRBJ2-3	CASSSPLRLAGDTDTQYF	TGTGCCAGCAGTTCCCCCCTAAGACTAGCGGGGGACACAGATACGCAGTATTTT
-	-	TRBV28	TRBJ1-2	CASSPRSAPESGYTF	TGTGCCAGCAGTCCCCGATCCGCCCCTGAGAGTGGCTACACCTTC
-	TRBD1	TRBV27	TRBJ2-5	CASSPGQGYQETQYF	TGTGCCAGCAGTCCTGGACAGGGGTACCAAGAGACCCAGTACTTC
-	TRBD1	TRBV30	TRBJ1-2	CAWNPTQGAVDGYTF	TGTGCCTGGAACCCCACACAGGGGGCGGTGGATGGCTACACCTTC
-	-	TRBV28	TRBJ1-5	CASSLRGLNQPQHF	TGTGCCAGCAGTTTAAGGGGTTTAAATCAGCCCCAGCATTTT
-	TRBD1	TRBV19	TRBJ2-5	CASSRDRGRETQYF	TGTGCCAGTAGTCGGGACAGGGGGCGCGAGACCCAGTACTTC
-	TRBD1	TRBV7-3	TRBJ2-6	CASSLFNQGAPGANVLTF	TGTGCCAGCAGCTTATTCAATCAGGGGGCGCCCGGGGCCAACGTCCTGACTTTC
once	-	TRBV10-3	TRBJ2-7	CAISEGAGHSYEQYF	TGTGCCATCAGTGAGGGAGCGGGCCACTCCTACGAGCAGTACTTC
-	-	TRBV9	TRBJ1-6	CASSVGQFNSPLHF	TGTGCCAGCAGCGTAGGGCAATTCAATTCACCCCTCCACTTT
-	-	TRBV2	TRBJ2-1	CASRFDRNNEQFF	TGTGCCAGCAGATTTGACAGGAACAATGAGCAGTTCTTC
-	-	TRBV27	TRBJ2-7	CASSLEAGVFYEQYF	TGTGCCAGCAGCTTAGAGGCCGGGGTTTTCTACGAGCAGTACTTC
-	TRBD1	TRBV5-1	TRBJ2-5	CASRQGAFFIETQYF	TGCGCCAGTCGACAGGGGGCCTTTTTCATAGAGACCCAGTACTTC
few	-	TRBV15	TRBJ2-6	CATSRAQEKSSGANVLTF	TGTGCCACCAGCAGAGCACAGGAAAAATCCTCTGGGGCCAACGTCCTGACTTTC
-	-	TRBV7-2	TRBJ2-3	CASSLLRSLDTQYF	TGTGCCAGCAGCTTATTGAGGTCTTTGGATACGCAGTATTTT
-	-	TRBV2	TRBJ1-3	CASSVEGSGNTIYF	TGTGCCAGCAGTGTGGAGGGGTCGGGAAACACCATATATTTT
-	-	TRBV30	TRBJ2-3	CAWTTAGADTQYF	TGTGCCTGGACCACTGCAGGTGCAGATACGCAGTATTTT
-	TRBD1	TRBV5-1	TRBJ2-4	CASSAGQGLAKNIQYF	TGCGCCAGCAGCGCCGGACAGGGTCTAGCCAAAAACATTCAGTACTTC
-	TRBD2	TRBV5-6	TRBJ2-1	CASSLGTSGGAFF	TGTGCCAGCAGCTTGGGGACTAGCGGGGGTGCGTTCTTC
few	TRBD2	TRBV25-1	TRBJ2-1	CASMRGGAHEQFF	TGTGCCAGCATGCGCGGGGGGGCGCATGAGCAGTTCTTC
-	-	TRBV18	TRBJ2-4	CASSPGLAAKNIQYF	TGTGCCAGCTCACCAGGCTTAGCGGCCAAAAACATTCAGTACTTC
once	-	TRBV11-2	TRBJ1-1	CASRTGEMDTEAFF	TGTGCCAGCCGAACGGGGGAAATGGACACTGAAGCTTTCTTT
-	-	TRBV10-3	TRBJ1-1	CAISESQGAVNTEAFF	TGTGCCATCAGTGAGTCCCAGGGCGCGGTGAACACTGAAGCTTTCTTT
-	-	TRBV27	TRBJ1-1	CASSPTITGLKNTEAFF	TGTGCCAGCAGTCCAACAATAACGGGACTTAAGAACACTGAAGCTTTCTTT
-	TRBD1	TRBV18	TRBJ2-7	CASSPGQGGAYEQYF	TGTGCCAGCTCTCCAGGACAGGGGGGCGCCTACGAGCAGTACTTC
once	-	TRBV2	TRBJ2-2	CASIAGKGTGELFF	TGTGCCAGCATTGCAGGGAAAGGCACCGGGGAGCTGTTTTTT
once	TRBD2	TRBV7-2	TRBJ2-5	CASSSGLAGSGGETQYF	TGTGCCAGCAGCTCGGGACTAGCGGGTTCAGGCGGTGAGACCCAGTACTTC
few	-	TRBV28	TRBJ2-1	CASSHGGGQYNEQFF	TGTGCCAGCAGCCATGGCGGGGGCCAGTACAATGAGCAGTTCTTC
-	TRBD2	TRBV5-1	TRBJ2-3	CASADPGLAPDF	TGCGCCAGCGCAGACCCGGGACTAGCGCCGGATTTT
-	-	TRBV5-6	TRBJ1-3	CASSSLSGNTIYF	TGTGCCAGCAGTTCCCTCTCTGGAAACACCATATATTTT
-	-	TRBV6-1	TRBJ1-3	CASSDPGVGGNTIYF	TGTGCCAGCAGTGATCCAGGGGTGGGGGGAAACACCATATATTTT
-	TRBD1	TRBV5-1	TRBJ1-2	CASSLDTGGGYYGYTF	TGCGCCAGCAGCTTGGACACAGGGGGCGGTTACTATGGCTACACCTTC
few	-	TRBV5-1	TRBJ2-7	CASSAGDSYEQYF	TGCGCCAGCAGTGCAGGTGACTCCTACGAGCAGTACTTC
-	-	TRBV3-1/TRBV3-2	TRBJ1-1	CASSQGRRGTEAFF	TGTGCCAGCAGCCAAGGGAGACGGGGCACTGAAGCTTTCTTT
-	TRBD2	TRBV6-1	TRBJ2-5	CASSETYSGGARETQYF	TGTGCCAGCAGTGAGACTTACAGCGGGGGGGCCCGGGAGACCCAGTACTTC
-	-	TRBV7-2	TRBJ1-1	CASSLAQFTEAFF	TGTGCCAGCAGCTTAGCCCAGTTCACTGAAGCTTTCTTT
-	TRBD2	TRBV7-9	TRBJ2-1	CASSLASTSGGSPNEQFF	TGTGCCAGCAGCTTAGCAAGTACTAGCGGGGGATCTCCCAATGAGCAGTTCTTC
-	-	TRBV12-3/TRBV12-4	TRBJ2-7	CASSLTGYEQYF	TGTGCCAGCAGTTTAACAGGTTACGAGCAGTACTTC
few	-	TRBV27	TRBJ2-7	CASSLIPLEQYF	TGTGCCAGCAGTTTAATCCCCCTCGAGCAGTACTTC
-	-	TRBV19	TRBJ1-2	CASSIKGRDGYTF	TGTGCCAGTAGTATTAAGGGCAGGGATGGCTACACCTTC
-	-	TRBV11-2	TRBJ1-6	CASSPRGALSYNSPLHF	TGTGCCAGCAGCCCTCGGGGAGCCCTCTCCTATAATTCACCCCTCCACTTT
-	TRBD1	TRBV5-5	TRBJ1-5	CASSSGTGGSNQPQHF	TGTGCCAGCAGCTCGGGGACAGGGGGGAGCAATCAGCCCCAGCATTTT
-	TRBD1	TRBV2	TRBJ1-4	CASSETGTEKLFF	TGTGCCAGCTCTGAGACAGGGACAGAAAAACTGTTTTTT
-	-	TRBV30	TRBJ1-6	CAWLPGFGNSPLHF	TGTGCCTGGCTTCCAGGGTTTGGTAATTCACCCCTCCACTTT
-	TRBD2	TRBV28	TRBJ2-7	CASSSRAGGLYEQYF	TGTGCCAGCAGTTCCCGTGCGGGGGGGCTTTACGAGCAGTACTTC
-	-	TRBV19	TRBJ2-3	CASSRTPDTQYF	TGTGCCAGTAGTCGGACTCCAGATACGCAGTATTTT
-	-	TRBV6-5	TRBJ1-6	CASSTGQPPLHF	TGTGCCAGCAGCACCGGACAGCCACCCCTCCACTTT
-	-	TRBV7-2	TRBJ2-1	CASSLARNEQFF	TGTGCCAGCAGCTTAGCCAGGAATGAGCAGTTCTTC
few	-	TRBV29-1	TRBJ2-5	CSVGPRGTSYQETQYF	TGCAGCGTTGGTCCCCGGGGGACCTCGTACCAAGAGACCCAGTACTTC